These 25 T cell receptor beta chains share one sample of origin, sequenced in a study of cytomegalovirus exposure and HLA in healthy donors. The method was immunoSEQ multiplex PCR; TCRdb's version includes in-frame clones alone and lacks a portion of them. The sample yields 240,000 or so clones, about 90% seen once. The sample was PBMCs. The receptors here all came from a woman aged 30 to 39 in good health and CMV-seropositive.

The chain carries TRBV9 and TRBJ1-1, with D maybe TRBD1 (6 bases). V lost 3 bases to trimming and J lost 3 bases, with 9 bases between them. Per germline, CDR1 SGDLS and CDR2 YYNGEE. This CDR3 has 13 amino acids. This chain's CDR3 is CASSGGQYTEAFF. The CDR3 DNA reads as TGTGCCAGCAGCGGAGGACAGTACACTGAAGCTTTCTTT.

The chain joins TRBV6-1 to TRBJ2-7; 14 bases are a match to TRBD2. This CDR3 has 15 amino acids. The trim removed 7 bases at V and 3 bases at J, leaving 5 bases unmatched. Germline V gene lookup returns CDR1 MNHNS and CDR2 SASEGT. This CDR3 reads CASITGTSGGYEQYF. Here the CDR3 DNA reads TGTGCCAGCATCACCGGGACTAGCGGGGGCTACGAGCAGTACTTC.

This chain links TRBV28 with TRBJ2-7; no firm D call. V was trimmed by 8 bases and J by 5 bases, leaving 19 bases between them. Germline V gene data show CDR1 as MDHEN and CDR2 as SYDVKM. There are 14 residues in the CDR3. The CDR3 reads CASGRKASSHEQYF. The CDR3 region has the DNA TGTGCCAGCGGAAGAAAAGCGAGTTCACACGAGCAGTACTTC.

This sequence joins TRBV5-1 and TRBJ1-1; D gene uncertain. Trimming pared 4 bases from V and 2 bases from J, leaving 12 bases between. The CDR3 consists of 14 residues. CDR1 and CDR2 (germline): SGHRS, YFSETQ. CDR3: CASSPVGENTEAFF. In DNA form, the CDR3 reads TGCGCCAGCAGCCCGGTCGGGGAAAACACTGAAGCTTTCTTT. Full variable domain (rest looked up from reference TRBV5-1 and TRBJ1-1): KAGVTQTPRYLIKTRGQQVTLSCSPISGHRSVSWYQQTPGQGLQFLFEYFSETQRNKGNFPGRFSGRQFSNSRSEMNVSTLELGDSALYLCASSPVGENTEAFFGQGTRLTVV.

This chain uses TRBV27 with TRBJ2-7; the match to TRBD2 covers 8 bases. The CDR3 has 16 amino acids. Germline V lookup: CDR1 MNHEY, CDR2 SMNVEV (reference sequence). Unmatched junction bases numbered 14, after V lost 6 bases and J lost 4 bases. The CDR3 spells CASSLLGGSGVYEQYF. The CDR3 bases are TGTGCCAGCAGCCTCCTCGGTGGTAGCGGGGTTTACGAGCAGTACTTC.

The rearrangement uses TRBV7-2 and TRBJ2-3; TRBD2 aligns across 8 bases. Germline CDR1 and CDR2: SGHTA and FQGNSA. The ends lost 5 bases at V and 5 bases at J; junction bases unmatched: 9. CDR3 length equals 15 residues. CDR3 sequence reads: CASSPSGSIRDTQYF. CDR3 coding DNA: TGTGCCAGCAGCCCAAGCGGGAGTATCAGAGATACGCAGTATTTT.

The chain has TRBV7-9 and TRBJ1-1; no firm D call. The CDR3 length is 12 residues. The germline V gene has CDR1 SEHNR and CDR2 FQNEAQ (reference sequence). V dropped 3 bases and J dropped 3 bases, with 5 bases sitting between them. The CDR3 sequence is CASSLSDTEAFF. The CDR3 coding sequence is TGTGCCAGCAGCTTGTCAGACACTGAAGCTTTCTTT.

This chain links TRBV7-9 with TRBJ2-5, with D perhaps TRBD2 (6 bases). Germline V gene sequence: CDR1 SEHNR, CDR2 FQNEAQ (reference sequence). Trimming stripped 3 bases from V and 0 bases from J, with 14 bases between. The CDR3 contains 16 residues. The CDR3 spells CASSFSLARYQETQYF. In nucleotides, the CDR3 is TGTGCCAGCAGCTTCTCCCTAGCGAGGTACCAAGAGACCCAGTACTTC.

This chain links TRBV6-4 with TRBJ2-3; 8 bases map to TRBD1. The germline V gene encodes CDR1 MRHNA and CDR2 SNTAGT. The length of the CDR3 is 14 residues. Trimming at V came to 5 bases and at J to 1 base, leaving 2 bases not matched to a gene. CDR3 protein: CASSQDRGTDTQYF. The CDR3 DNA follows: TGTGCCAGCAGTCAGGACAGGGGCACAGATACGCAGTATTTT.

The chain employs TRBV20-1 and TRBJ1-1; D uncertain. Germline V gene data show CDR1 as DFQATT and CDR2 as SNEGSKA (reference sequence). The CDR3 runs to 8 residues. The germline V and J ends were trimmed by 7 bases and 8 bases, with 5 bases remaining between them. For the CDR3, the DNA is TGCAGTGATGGCGAAGCTTTCTTT. Protein: CSDGEAFF.

The rearrangement joins TRBV5-1 to TRBJ2-7; TRBD1 might be the D (6 bases). Germline V lookup: CDR1 SGHRS, CDR2 YFSETQ. V lost 0 bases, J lost 2 bases, and 12 bases lay in between. CDR3 length: 15 residues. The chain's CDR3 is CASSLGAGDPYEQYF. CDR3 DNA: TGCGCCAGCAGCTTGGGGGCAGGGGATCCCTACGAGCAGTACTTC.

The V call is TRBV11-3, the J call TRBJ1-5, with D hard to call. V lost 5 bases, J lost 0 bases, and 5 bases lay in between. Per germline, CDR1 SGHNT and CDR2 YENEEA. The CDR3 sequence is 13 residues long. Here the CDR3 DNA reads TGTGCCAGCAGCACTGATAGCAATCAGCCCCAGCATTTT. Its protein is CASSTDSNQPQHF.

The gene calls are TRBV7-2 and TRBJ2-1; no reliable D call. This CDR3 is 13 amino acids long. Trimming pared 0 bases from V and 7 bases from J, leaving 7 bases between. In germline, CDR1 is SGHTA, CDR2 FQGNSA. In DNA form, the CDR3 reads TGTGCCAGCAGCTTAGCGCTACTAAATGAGCAGTTCTTC. This sequence encodes CASSLALLNEQFF.

This chain links TRBV28 with TRBJ1-1, with no clear D. V gave up 6 bases and J gave up 0 bases, with 8 bases separating them. CDR3 length: 13 amino acids. Germline V lookup: CDR1 MDHEN, CDR2 SYDVKM. In DNA form, the CDR3 reads TGTGCCAGCAGGAACAGCTTGAACACTGAAGCTTTCTTT. This sequence encodes CASRNSLNTEAFF.

This sequence joins TRBV21-1 and TRBJ1-5; the table's D call of TRBD1 was not tested on the DNA. TRBV21-1 is annotated as a pseudogene. The CDR3 consists of 17 residues. CDR3 in DNA: TGTGCCAGCAACCGGACACGACTTAGATCAAGCAATCAGCCCCAGCATTTT. Translated, it gives CASNRTRLRSSNQPQHF.

This clone occurred once. The chain uses TRBV5-6 and TRBJ1-2; D perhaps matches TRBD1 (6 bases). The germline CDR1 and CDR2 sequences are SGHDT and YYEEEE. This CDR3 spans 13 amino acids. V was cut by 4 bases and J by 4 bases, with 11 bases left in between. In DNA, the CDR3 is TGTGCCAGCAGCCATATGGACAGCTATGGCTACACCTTC. Amino acid sequence: CASSHMDSYGYTF.

This clone was recorded a few times. The chain is built from TRBV2 and TRBJ2-7, with D possibly being TRBD1 (6 bases). The length of the CDR3 is 14 residues. Germline V gene sequence: CDR1 SNHLY, CDR2 FYNNEI. Trimming removed 6 bases at V and 5 bases at J, with 17 bases between. The CDR3 reads CASRSAGAPHEQYF. CDR3 coding DNA: TGTGCCAGCAGGTCGGCAGGGGCGCCGCACGAGCAGTACTTC.

This chain links TRBV5-1 with TRBJ2-1; D perhaps matches TRBD2 (5 bases). Germline V gene sequence: CDR1 SGHRS, CDR2 YFSETQ. The CDR3 is 14 amino acids. The V end was cut by 0 bases, the J end by 3 bases, with 7 bases between. Written as DNA, the CDR3 is TGCGCCAGCAGCTTGGGGACTGACTACAATGAGCAGTTCTTC. It encodes CASSLGTDYNEQFF.

The chain recombines TRBV27 with TRBJ2-5; TRBD2 matches 10 bases. This CDR3 is 15 amino acids long. J was trimmed by 3 bases and V by 7 bases; bases with no gene match: 8. From germline, CDR1 is MNHEY and CDR2 SMNVEV (reference sequence). The CDR3: CASNKLGLAEETQYF. The CDR3 DNA reads TGTGCCAGCAATAAGTTAGGACTAGCGGAAGAGACCCAGTACTTC.

The chain combines TRBV9 with TRBJ2-3; no reliable D call. The V and J ends lost 0 bases and 0 bases respectively, with 8 bases between them. The germline CDR1 and CDR2 sequences are SGDLS and YYNGEE. CDR3 length: 15 amino acids. The DNA of the CDR3 is TGTGCCAGCAGCGTAGAAGGAGCTAGCACAGATACGCAGTATTTT. Translating it yields CASSVEGASTDTQYF.

The chain links TRBV5-1 to TRBJ1-2; 7 nucleotides align to TRBD1. After removal of 3 bases from V and 5 bases from J, the junction contained 4 bases not matched to a gene. The CDR3 is 13 residues long. CDR1 and CDR2 (germline): SGHRS, YFSETQ. CDR3 region: CASSWPGQYGYTF. In DNA, the CDR3 is TGCGCCAGCAGCTGGCCGGGACAGTATGGCTACACCTTC.

Here the CDR3 DNA reads TGTGCCAGCAGTAGCTTCACACAGCTTAGCAATCAGCCCCAGCATTTT. Translated: CASSSFTQLSNQPQHF. The rearrangement links TRBV28 to TRBJ1-5; D uncertain. The CDR3 is 16 amino acids. V gave up 5 bases and J gave up 0 bases, with 14 bases separating them. The germline V gene encodes CDR1 MDHEN and CDR2 SYDVKM. Using reference TRBV28 and TRBJ1-5 for the parts outside the CDR3, the full variable domain is DVKVTQSSRYLVKRTGEKVFLECVQDMDHENMFWYRQDPGLGLRLIYFSYDVKMKEKGDIPEGYSVSREKKERFSLILESASTNQTSMYLCASSSFTQLSNQPQHFGDGTRLSIL.

The gene calls are TRBV5-1 and TRBJ1-2; no clear D. This CDR3 comprises 15 residues. The ends were cut back, 6 bases at V and 0 bases at J, with 15 bases in the middle. Germline-derived CDR1 and CDR2 are SGHRS and YFSETQ. CDR3 sequence: CASNPLTSTNYGYTF. CDR3 in DNA: TGCGCCAGCAATCCACTAACAAGTACTAACTATGGCTACACCTTC.

The table lists this clone with a few counts. The gene calls are TRBV30 and TRBJ2-7; D perhaps matches TRBD1 (6 bases). The CDR3 contains 13 residues. Per the germline V gene, CDR1 is GTSNPN and CDR2 is SVGIG (reference sequence). V lost 2 bases and J lost 2, with 10 bases in between. The CDR3 nucleotides read TGTGCCTGGAGTCTCGAGGGGGCCTACGAGCAGTACTTC. The encoded protein is CAWSLEGAYEQYF.

This rearrangement joins TRBV19 to TRBJ1-1, with a weak D call TRBD1 (5 bases). Germline CDR1 is LNHDA and CDR2 is SQIVND (reference sequence). The V end lost 4 bases, the J end lost 1 base, and 10 bases lay between the germline ends. CDR3 length equals 14 residues. The CDR3 coding sequence is TGTGCCAGTAGTACTGGGAGGGGGAACACTGAAGCTTTCTTT. Encoded protein: CASSTGRGNTEAFF.